This TCR beta chain stems from a study of blood T cell repertoires in COVID-19. On the study more broadly: Sources were T cells, B-cell-depleted T cells, or PBMCs; the material itself was cDNA or gDNA.

V gave up 2 bases and J gave up 2 bases, with 6 bases separating them. The germline V gene encodes CDR1 LNHDA and CDR2 SQIVND (reference sequence). This CDR3 has 13 amino acids. This clone was seen more than once but under ten times. Some clones are missing from TCRdb's copy, which holds only in-frame ones; the method was immunoSEQ multiplex PCR. The sample yields more than 95,000 clones, approximately 90% seen once. This TCR was sampled from a human donor in a cohort sampled during active COVID-19. The chain uses TRBV19 and TRBJ1-1; D is ambiguous. Sample: peripheral blood. CDR3 sequence (DNA): TGTGCCAGTAGTATAAACTCAAACACTGAAGCTTTCTTT. Protein product: CASSINSNTEAFF. The full variable domain, with the rest looked up from reference TRBV19 and TRBJ1-1, is DGGITQSPKYLFRKEGQNVTLSCEQNLNHDAMYWYRQDPGQGLRLIYYSQIVNDFQKGDIAEGYSVSREKKESFPLTVTSAQKNPTAFYLCASSINSNTEAFFGQGTRLTVV.